These 2 T cell receptor beta chains were all obtained from the same sample, sequenced in a study of blood T cell repertoires in COVID-19 (dated by TCRdb to 2018 to 2020). The library relied on the immunoSEQ multiplex PCR assay. This is the immuneACCESS table as TCRdb keeps it, with only in-frame sequences that have V and J called. A part of the clones is gone; compared with another copy, unresolved V genes explain less than half, and the rest is unexplained. This sample is represented by about 200,000 clones; under 95% of them were singletons. The ten largest clones take up around 1.2% of the sample. What was sequenced was peripheral blood. These receptor sequences come from a man aged 30-40 years with acute or convalescent COVID-19.

This clone was detected many times. The chain links TRBV19 to TRBJ1-5, with 8 bases aligning to TRBD1. J gave up 5 bases and V 6 bases, and 3 bases lay outside the gene matches. The length of the CDR3 is 13 residues. The germline CDR1 and CDR2 sequences are LNHDA and SQIVND (reference sequence). The chain's CDR3 is CASRDRVDQPQHF. CDR3 bases: TGTGCCAGTAGGGACAGGGTAGATCAGCCCCAGCATTTT.

The chain links TRBV15 to TRBJ2-7; TRBD1 aligns across 10 bases. This CDR3 has 17 residues. J gave up 2 bases and V 3 bases, and 10 bases lay outside the gene matches. In germline, CDR1 is LNHNV, CDR2 YYDKDF (reference sequence). The CDR3 sequence is CATSSHARDRGAYEQYF. The CDR3 DNA sequence: TGTGCCACCAGCAGTCACGCCCGGGACAGGGGAGCCTACGAGCAGTACTTC.